This T cell receptor (beta chain) was observed in a study of technical replicates of blood from several donors. The data were produced by immunoSEQ multiplex PCR, yet TCRdb's version contains in-frame clones alone and is incomplete. This table has about 57,000 clones, approximately 86% appearing once. CDR1 SGHTA and CDR2 FQGTGA come from the germline V gene. Trimming took off 4 bases at V and 7 bases at J, with 13 bases between the two ends. The CDR3 is 14 amino acids. This chain connects TRBV7-3 to TRBJ2-2; the D gene is possibly TRBD2 (5 bases). This clonotype originated in a human donor in good health. Some clones in this sample may be carry-over from other donors' samples. Material: PBMCs. This chain's CDR3 is CASSSQAVSGELFF. DNA for the CDR3: TGTGCCAGCAGCTCGCAAGCGGTTAGCGGGGAGCTGTTTTTT.